This TCR beta chain emerged from a study of blood T cell repertoires in COVID-19. Assay: immunoSEQ multiplex PCR; the TCRdb copy retains only in-frame clones and omits some. Altogether just under 250,000 clones are present, around 85% being singletons, with the ten largest covering more than 2.5%. Looked up from germline, CDR1 is SEHNR and CDR2 is FQNEAQ (reference sequence). The V end lost 4 bases, the J end lost 0 bases, and 8 bases lay between the germline ends. This CDR3 is 14 amino acids long. The receptor's source is a woman aged 30 to 39 who had recovered from COVID-19. This sequence joins TRBV7-9 and TRBJ2-3; D not certain. Sequencing used peripheral blood. This CDR3 reads CASSSSSSTDTQYF. Here the CDR3 DNA reads TGTGCCAGCAGCTCTTCGAGCAGCACAGATACGCAGTATTTT.